This T cell receptor (beta chain) is drawn from a study of cytomegalovirus exposure and HLA in healthy donors. Points on this clone: Antigen specificity is unknown.

60 Vbeta and 13 Jbeta primers were used in PCR. Profiled with immunoSEQ multiplex PCR; TCRdb holds only in-frame clones, not every one. Altogether 65,000 to 85,000 clones are present, just over 75% being singletons, with the ten largest covering 2.5% to 3.5%. The V end lost 0 bases, the J end lost 0 bases, and 9 bases lay between the germline ends. Germline CDR1 reads SGHDN; CDR2 reads FVKESK. This CDR3 has 15 residues. Study-level findings and limits: Researchers reported that three CMV-associated chains were confirmed in vitro as CMV antigen-specific. The investigators catalogued some 150 TCR beta chains as cytomegalovirus-associated. Immune exposure information available was restricted to CMV serostatus.

Each of the donors was a healthy bone marrow donor. V is TRBV14 and J is TRBJ2-7, with unresolved D. This TCR was sampled from a man over 45 in good health and CMV-seropositive. Sequenced: PBMCs. The CDR3: CASSQEAKVSYEQYF. The CDR3 region has the DNA TGTGCCAGCAGCCAAGAAGCGAAAGTCTCCTACGAGCAGTACTTC.